These 10 T cell receptor beta chains came from one sample sequenced in a study of blood T cell repertoires in COVID-19. The data were produced by immunoSEQ multiplex PCR, yet TCRdb's version contains in-frame clones alone and is incomplete. Seen here are roughly 140,000 clones, roughly 86% observed once, and the top ten hold around 5%. The sample was peripheral blood. The receptors derive from a human donor in a cohort sampled during active COVID-19.

The chain carries TRBV28 and TRBJ2-7; 10 nucleotides agree with TRBD1. Germline V gene data show CDR1 as MDHEN and CDR2 as SYDVKM. The CDR3 contains 13 residues. V dropped 3 bases and J dropped 6; count of bases not matched to a gene: 2. CDR3 bases: TGTGCCAGCAGTTTCCGGACAGGGGGCGAGCAGTACTTC. It specifies CASSFRTGGEQYF.

In this sample, this clone turned up once. The V and J genes are TRBV18 and TRBJ1-1; TRBD1 is a possible D gene (6 bases). Trimming cost V 6 bases and J 11 bases, with 22 bases left between them. Germline CDR1 reads KGHSH; CDR2 reads LQKENI. The CDR3 extends over 14 amino acids. CDR3 in DNA: TGTGCCAGCTCTCCCGGGACAACAAACGGGTGGGCTTTCTTT. Translated, it gives CASSPGTTNGWAFF.

The rearrangement links TRBV4-1 to TRBJ2-7; 12 bases line up with TRBD2. J was trimmed by 0 bases and V by 1 base; bases with no gene match: 7. This CDR3 has 18 amino acids. Germline lookup yields CDR1 MGHRA and CDR2 YSYEKL. The CDR3 here is CASSQGTSGETYSYEQYF. The CDR3 DNA reads as TGCGCCAGCAGCCAAGGGACTAGCGGGGAAACTTACTCCTACGAGCAGTACTTC.

A word on this clone: Other DNA sequences within the sample encode an identical CDR3. The chain joins TRBV7-3 to TRBJ2-5; 7 nucleotides align to TRBD2. V was clipped by 0 bases and J by 5 bases; unmatched bases: 3. Looked up from germline, CDR1 is SGHTA and CDR2 is FQGTGA. The CDR3 sequence is 14 residues long. The CDR3 DNA reads as TGTGCCAGCAGCTTAACGGGAGGGCTTGAGACCCAGTACTTC. Protein: CASSLTGGLETQYF.

The rearrangement joins TRBV5-1 to TRBJ2-7; no clear D gene. The CDR3 totals 15 residues. V was clipped by 3 bases and J by 0 bases, with 13 bases between them. Germline-derived CDR1 and CDR2 are SGHRS and YFSETQ. The CDR3 here is CASSWAGSSSYEQYF. DNA of the CDR3: TGCGCCAGCAGCTGGGCAGGCTCGAGCTCCTACGAGCAGTACTTC.

V usage is TRBV25-1 and J usage is TRBJ1-2, with D maybe TRBD1 (5 bases). Looked up from germline, CDR1 is MGHDK and CDR2 is SYGVNS. With 3 bases removed from V and 6 bases from J, the gap between germline ends came to 14 bases. CDR3 length: 14 residues. CDR3 nucleotides: TGTGCCAGCAGTGAGGGCAGGGTAGAAAATGGCTACACCTTC. It codes for CASSEGRVENGYTF.

This rearrangement joins TRBV15 to TRBJ2-3, with a tentative D call TRBD2 (7 bases). Trimming removed 0 bases from V and 4 bases from J, with 20 bases in between. The CDR3 length is 18 residues. The germline CDR1 and CDR2 sequences are LNHNV and YYDKDF (reference sequence). This chain's CDR3 is CATSRETGVAGVPDTQYF. Written as DNA, the CDR3 is TGTGCCACCAGCAGAGAGACAGGCGTGGCGGGAGTTCCAGATACGCAGTATTTT. Full variable domain (rest looked up from reference TRBV15 and TRBJ2-3): DAMVIQNPRYQVTQFGKPVTLSCSQTLNHNVMYWYQQKSSQAPKLLFHYYDKDFNNEADTPDNFQSRRPNTSFCFLDIRSPGLGDTAMYLCATSRETGVAGVPDTQYFGPGTRLTVL.

For the CDR3, the DNA is TGTGCCAGCACAAAGGGGAATTCACCCCTCCACTTT. Its protein product is CASTKGNSPLHF. The chain recombines TRBV6-5 with TRBJ1-6, with D tentatively TRBD1 (5 bases). The germline gives CDR1 MNHEY, CDR2 SVGAGI. The CDR3 runs 12 residues. Trimming took off 7 bases at V and 7 bases at J, with 8 bases between the two ends.

The chain combines TRBV12-3 or TRBV12-4 with TRBJ2-3, with D perhaps TRBD1 (5 bases). V was pared by 2 bases and J by 3 bases, with 6 bases between. The CDR3 extends over 13 amino acids. CDR3 in DNA: TGTGCCAGCAGTTTACCAGGGACAGATACGCAGTATTTT. It specifies CASSLPGTDTQYF.

This chain uses TRBV5-5 with TRBJ1-5, with 9 bases matching TRBD1. This CDR3 region has 14 residues. CDR1 is SGHKS and CDR2 is YYEKEE in the germline V gene (reference sequence). Germline trimming cut 3 bases from V and 5 bases from J; bases unmatched to any gene: 3. The CDR3 DNA sequence: TGTGCCAGCAGCTCGGGACAGGGATATCAGCCCCAGCATTTT. Translating gives CASSSGQGYQPQHF.